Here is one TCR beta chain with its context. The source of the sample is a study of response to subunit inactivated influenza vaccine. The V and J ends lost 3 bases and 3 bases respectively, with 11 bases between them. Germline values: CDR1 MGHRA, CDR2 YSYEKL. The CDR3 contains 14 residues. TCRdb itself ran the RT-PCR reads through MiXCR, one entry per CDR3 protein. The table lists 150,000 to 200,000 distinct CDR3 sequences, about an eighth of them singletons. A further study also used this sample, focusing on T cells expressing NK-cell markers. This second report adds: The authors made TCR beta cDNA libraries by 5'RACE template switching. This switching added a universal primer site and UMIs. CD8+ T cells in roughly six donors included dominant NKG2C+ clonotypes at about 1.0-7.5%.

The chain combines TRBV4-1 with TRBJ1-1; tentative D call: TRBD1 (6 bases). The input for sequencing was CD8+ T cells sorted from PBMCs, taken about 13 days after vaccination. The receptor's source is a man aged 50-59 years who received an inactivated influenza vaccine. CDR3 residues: CASSHLNRDTEAFF. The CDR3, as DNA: TGCGCCAGCAGCCATCTTAACAGGGACACTGAAGCTTTCTTT.